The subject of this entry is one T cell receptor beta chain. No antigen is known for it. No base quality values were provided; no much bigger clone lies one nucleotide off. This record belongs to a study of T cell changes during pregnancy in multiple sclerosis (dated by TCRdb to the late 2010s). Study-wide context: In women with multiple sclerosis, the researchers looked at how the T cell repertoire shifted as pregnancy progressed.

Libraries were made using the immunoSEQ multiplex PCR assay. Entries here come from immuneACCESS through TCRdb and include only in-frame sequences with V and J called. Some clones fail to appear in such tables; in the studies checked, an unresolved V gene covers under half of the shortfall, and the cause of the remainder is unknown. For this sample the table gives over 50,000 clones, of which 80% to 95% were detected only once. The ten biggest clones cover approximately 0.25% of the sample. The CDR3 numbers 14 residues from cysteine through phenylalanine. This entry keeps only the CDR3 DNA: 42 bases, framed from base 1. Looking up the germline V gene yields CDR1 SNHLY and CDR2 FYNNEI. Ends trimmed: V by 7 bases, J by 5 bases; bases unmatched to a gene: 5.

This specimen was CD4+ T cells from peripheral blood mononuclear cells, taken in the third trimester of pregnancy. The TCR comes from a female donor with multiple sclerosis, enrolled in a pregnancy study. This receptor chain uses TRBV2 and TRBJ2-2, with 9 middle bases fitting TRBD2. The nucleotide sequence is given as TGTGCCAGCACCAACCTAGCGGGGACCGGGGAGCTGTTTTTT. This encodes CASTNLAGTGELFF. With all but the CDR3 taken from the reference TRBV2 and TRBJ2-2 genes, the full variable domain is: EPEVTQTPSHQVTQMGQEVILRCVPISNHLYFYWYRQILGQKVEFLVSFYNNEISEKSEIFDDQFSVERPDGSNFTLKIRSTKLEDSAMYFCASTNLAGTGELFFGEGSRLTVL.